The text below deals with one T cell receptor (beta chain). The data derive from a study of Ad26.COV2.S vaccination and SARS-CoV-2 variants. V lost 3 bases and J lost 0; bases outside the gene matches: 6. CDR3 length: 16 amino acids. Looked up from germline, CDR1 is SGHAT and CDR2 is FQNNGV. Clones were read by immunoSEQ multiplex PCR, and TCRdb kept only the in-frame ones, dropping some. The table records about 390,000 clones, roughly nine tenths of them present only once. Treatment described: about 20 received Ad26.COV2.S at low or high dose, single or two shots; a few received placebo; per-sample allocation not given. The investigators took samples on day 63 after the first vaccine or placebo injection.

The input for sequencing was peripheral blood, taken in a trial of Ad26.COV2.S vaccine versus placebo. This TCR derives from a person between 18 and 59 years old who received the Ad26.COV2.S COVID-19 vaccine or a placebo. V gene TRBV11-2 combines with J gene TRBJ2-3, with 7 bases matching TRBD1. The CDR3 DNA follows: TGTGCCAGCAGCTTCGGGGACAGATTTAGCACAGATACGCAGTATTTT. Encoded protein: CASSFGDRFSTDTQYF.